Following are 18 T cell receptor beta chains from one sample sequenced in a study of long-term antiretroviral therapy in people with HIV. Survey-level resolution applied to immunoSEQ assay v3.0. Sequencing was performed with immunoSEQ multiplex PCR; in TCRdb, only in-frame clones are kept and a portion is missing. The sample includes 30,000 to 40,000 clones, 90% to 95% of them seen just once. Sequenced material: unsorted PBMCs, taken 5.1 years after starting antiretroviral therapy. The source is a woman aged 45-60 years with HIV.

On this clone: At one end, the junction sequence differs from germline, possibly due to a read error. This chain links TRBV30 with TRBJ1-1; TRBD1 might be the D (5 bases). Germline V gene lookup returns CDR1 GTSNPN and CDR2 SVGIG (reference sequence). The CDR3 is made up of 12 amino acids. DNA for the CDR3: TGTGCTTGGACTCAGGGCAACACTGAAGCTTTCTTT. This encodes CAWTQGNTEAFF.

The CDR3 bases are TGTGCCACCACCCCGGGCGGAGGCAACAATCAGCCCCAGCATTTT. This sequence encodes CATTPGGGNNQPQHF. V usage is TRBV15 and J usage is TRBJ1-5; D gene uncertain. Trimming took 7 bases from V and 3 from J, leaving 16 bases between them. CDR1 and CDR2 from the germline V gene are LNHNV and YYDKDF (reference sequence). The CDR3 is 15 amino acids.

This rearrangement joins TRBV18 to TRBJ2-1, with TRBD2 matching 12 bases. The length of the CDR3 is 16 residues. From germline, CDR1 is KGHSH and CDR2 LQKENI. With 6 bases clipped from V and 0 bases from J, the junction kept 3 bases outside the gene matches. The chain's CDR3 is CASSLAGGSSYNEQFF. CDR3 nucleotide sequence: TGTGCCAGCTCTCTAGCGGGGGGGAGCTCCTACAATGAGCAGTTCTTC.

A word on this clone: At one end, the junction sequence differs from germline, possibly due to a read error. This chain uses TRBV6-5 with TRBJ1-4; D unresolved. Germline assignment: CDR1 MNHEY and CDR2 SVGAGI. The CDR3 totals 16 residues. The CDR3 loop is CASSYSEGYIGEKLFF. CDR3 in DNA: TGTGCCAGCAGCTACTCGGAGGGATACATTGGAGAAAAACTGTTTTTT.

The chain couples TRBV27 to TRBJ2-2; D is unclear. V was cut by 3 bases and J by 8 bases, with 10 bases left in between. Germline CDR1 and CDR2: MNHEY and SMNVEV (reference sequence). This CDR3 spans 13 amino acids. The CDR3 bases are TGTGCCAGCAGTTTGTTGGGAACAGGGGAGCTGTTTTTT. Its translation is CASSLLGTGELFF.

The chain recombines TRBV10-3 with TRBJ1-3; tentative D call: TRBD1 (6 bases). The CDR3 consists of 13 residues. Trimming pared 10 bases from V and 5 bases from J, leaving 15 bases between. Germline V gene sequence: CDR1 ENHRY, CDR2 SYGVKD. The CDR3 DNA is TGTGCCACACGAGAGGGGGGAAGAAACACCATATATTTT. Residues: CATREGGRNTIYF.

The chain joins TRBV19 to TRBJ1-2; tentatively, D is TRBD1 (5 bases). CDR3 size: 15 residues. V dropped 2 bases and J dropped 8 bases, with 18 bases sitting between them. Looked up from germline, CDR1 is LNHDA and CDR2 is SQIVND (reference sequence). The CDR3 protein is CASSIRMGTPLGYTF. The CDR3, as DNA: TGTGCCAGTAGTATAAGAATGGGGACTCCGCTAGGCTACACCTTC. The whole variable domain, remainder taken from reference TRBV19 and TRBJ1-2, is DGGITQSPKYLFRKEGQNVTLSCEQNLNHDAMYWYRQDPGQGLRLIYYSQIVNDFQKGDIAEGYSVSREKKESFPLTVTSAQKNPTAFYLCASSIRMGTPLGYTFGSGTRLTVV.

The chain is built from TRBV5-4 and TRBJ2-7; no definite D call. With 0 bases removed from V and 1 base from J, the gap between germline ends came to 8 bases. The CDR3 consists of 14 residues. Germline values: CDR1 SGHNT, CDR2 YYREEE (reference sequence). This chain's CDR3 is CASSLVAGSYEQYF. The CDR3 DNA reads TGTGCCAGCAGCTTGGTGGCAGGATCCTACGAGCAGTACTTC.

The chain links TRBV19 to TRBJ1-5; D is undetermined. Trimming removed 5 bases at V and 6 bases at J, with 14 bases between. Germline CDR1 reads LNHDA; CDR2 reads SQIVND (reference sequence). The CDR3 runs to 14 residues. The CDR3 DNA follows: TGTGCCAGTAGTTCGCGGACTGGGCCTCAGCCCCAGCATTTT. Encoded protein: CASSSRTGPQPQHF.

This chain's CDR3 is CASSEGGNTIYF. The CDR3 nucleotides read TGTGCCAGCAGCGAAGGGGGTAACACCATATATTTT. The V and J genes are TRBV7-6 and TRBJ1-3; a weak D match, TRBD1 (6 bases). Looked up from germline, CDR1 is SGHVS and CDR2 is FNYEAQ. Trimming shortened V by 5 bases and J by 7 bases, and 9 bases separated the two germline ends. The CDR3 has 12 residues.

The V gene is TRBV5-1, the J gene TRBJ1-2, with a weak D call TRBD1 (5 bases). Trimming removed 2 bases at V and 6 bases at J, with 14 bases between. Germline CDR1 and CDR2: SGHRS and YFSETQ. The CDR3 contains 14 residues. The CDR3 sequence: CASSLILGEDGYTF. The DNA for the CDR3 is TGCGCCAGCAGCTTAATTCTGGGGGAGGATGGCTACACCTTC.

The DNA of the CDR3 is TGTGCCAGCAGCCACTCGGCGAAGGGTGCCTTGGAGCAGTACTTC. Its translation: CASSHSAKGALEQYF. The J gene is TRBJ2-7, the V gene TRBV13; no firm D call. The germline V gene has CDR1 PRHDT and CDR2 FYEKMQ (reference sequence). Trimming removed 5 bases from V and 7 bases from J, with 21 bases in between. CDR3 length equals 15 residues. Filled out from reference TRBV13 and TRBJ2-7, the complete variable domain reads AAGVIQSPRHLIKEKRETATLKCYPIPRHDTVYWYQQGPGQDPQFLISFYEKMQSDKGSIPDRFSAQQFSDYHSELNMSSLELGDSALYFCASSHSAKGALEQYFGPGTRLTVT.

The chain is built from TRBV6-5 and TRBJ1-1; no reliable D call. This CDR3 is built from 13 residues. The V end was cut by 10 bases, the J end by 0 bases, with 12 bases between. Per germline, CDR1 MNHEY and CDR2 SVGAGI. The CDR3 is CATEDVLNTEAFF. Here the CDR3 DNA reads TGTGCCACCGAGGACGTGTTGAACACTGAAGCTTTCTTT.

The V gene is TRBV7-2, the J gene TRBJ2-5; perhaps TRBD1 as D (5 bases). The V end was cut by 1 base, the J end by 5 bases, with 11 bases between. Germline loops: CDR1 SGHTA, CDR2 FQGNSA. The CDR3 sequence is 14 residues long. For the CDR3, the DNA is TGTGCCAGCAGCTTAGGATCAGGGCTGGAGACCCAGTACTTC. This encodes CASSLGSGLETQYF.

V is TRBV7-2 and J is TRBJ2-3; 7 bases are a match to TRBD2. V trimming: 6 bases; J trimming: 5 bases; junction bases outside the gene matches: 14. CDR1 and CDR2 from the germline V gene are SGHTA and FQGNSA. The CDR3 consists of 16 residues. CDR3 protein: CASSYVGTKIVDTQYF. DNA for the CDR3: TGTGCCAGCAGTTATGTTGGGACTAAAATCGTAGATACGCAGTATTTT.

The V gene is TRBV10-3, the J gene TRBJ1-2, with D maybe TRBD1 (6 bases). CDR3 length: 15 residues. The germline V gene has CDR1 ENHRY and CDR2 SYGVKD. Trimming stripped 6 bases from V and 2 bases from J, with 16 bases between. CDR3 nucleotides: TGTGCCATCAGCAACACGGGACACCTAAACTATGGCTACACCTTC. Residues: CAISNTGHLNYGYTF.

In this sample, this clone turned up once. This chain joins TRBV5-6 and TRBJ2-5; D is ambiguous. The CDR3 extends over 12 amino acids. Trimming pared 2 bases from V and 2 bases from J, leaving 4 bases between. Germline lookup yields CDR1 SGHDT and CDR2 YYEEEE. The CDR3 coding sequence is TGTGCCAGCAGCTTCGTGCAAGAGACCCAGTACTTC. It translates to CASSFVQETQYF.

This clone was counted once. The rearrangement links TRBV5-4 to TRBJ2-1, with D possibly TRBD2 on 7 matching bases. This CDR3 has 18 residues. V lost 6 bases and J lost 8, with 30 bases in between. The germline gives CDR1 SGHNT, CDR2 YYREEE (reference sequence). CDR3 in DNA: TGTGCCAGCACCTCTTTTTCGGGGAGGGGGAATTCTTTGGATGAGCAGTTCTTC. It codes for CASTSFSGRGNSLDEQFF. Variable domain in full (rest from reference TRBV5-4 and TRBJ2-1): ETGVTQSPTHLIKTRGQQVTLRCSSQSGHNTVSWYQQALGQGPQFIFQYYREEENGRGNFPPRFSGLQFPNYSSELNVNALELDDSALYLCASTSFSGRGNSLDEQFFGPGTRLTVL.